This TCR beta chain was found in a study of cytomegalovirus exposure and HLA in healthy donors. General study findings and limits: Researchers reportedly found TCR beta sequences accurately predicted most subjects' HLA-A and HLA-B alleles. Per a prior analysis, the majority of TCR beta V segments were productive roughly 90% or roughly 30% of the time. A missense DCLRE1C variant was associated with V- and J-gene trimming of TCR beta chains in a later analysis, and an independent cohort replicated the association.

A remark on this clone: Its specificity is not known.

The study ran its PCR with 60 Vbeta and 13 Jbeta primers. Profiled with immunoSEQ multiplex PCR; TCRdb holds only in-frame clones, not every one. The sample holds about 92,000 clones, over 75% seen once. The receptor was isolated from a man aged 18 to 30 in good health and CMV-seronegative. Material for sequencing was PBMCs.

DNA of the CDR3: TGCGCCAGCAGCTTGGTTTGGAGTGGGGGGAATGAGCAGTTCTTC. As protein: CASSLVWSGGNEQFF. The J gene is TRBJ2-1, the V gene TRBV5-1; a possible D gene is TRBD2 (6 bases). The germline V gene has CDR1 SGHRS and CDR2 YFSETQ. CDR3 length: 15 residues. Trimming took 0 bases from V and 7 from J, leaving 14 bases between them.